These 18 T cell receptor beta chains were all obtained from the same sample, sequenced in a study of blood T cell repertoires in COVID-19. The assay was immunoSEQ multiplex PCR, and TCRdb's table has in-frame clones only and misses some. The sample lists roughly 250,000 clones; 70% to 80% were seen once. Specimen: peripheral blood. Receptors originate from a woman of 80 years or more with acute or convalescent COVID-19.

Only one count was recorded for this clone. The genes are TRBV6-5 and TRBJ1-4; TRBD1 aligns across 8 bases. The germline V gene has CDR1 MNHEY and CDR2 SVGAGI. The CDR3 runs 15 residues. Germline trimming cut 10 bases from V and 7 bases from J; bases unmatched to any gene: 14. For the CDR3, the DNA is TGTGCCACCGCCTACGGGGCAGGGGGCAGTGAAAAACTGTTTTTT. Translation: CATAYGAGGSEKLFF.

This clone has more than one count but fewer than ten. The chain carries TRBV18 and TRBJ1-4; D possibly corresponds to TRBD1 (5 bases). V was trimmed by 5 bases and J by 8 bases, leaving 15 bases between them. Germline CDR1 reads KGHSH; CDR2 reads LQKENI. This CDR3 is built from 14 residues. The CDR3 spells CASSTGGGDEKLFF. The DNA for the CDR3 is TGTGCCAGCTCAACCGGGGGGGGAGACGAAAAACTGTTTTTT.

The chain carries TRBV19 and TRBJ2-2; possibly TRBD2 for D (5 bases). V was shortened by 6 bases and J by 2 bases, with 16 bases between the two germline ends. CDR3 length: 16 residues. Germline V CDR1 and CDR2: LNHDA, SQIVND (reference sequence). For the CDR3, the DNA is TGTGCCAGTAGCAGGACTGTGGGCCTTAACACCGGGGAGCTGTTTTTT. Protein: CASSRTVGLNTGELFF.

V and J are TRBV30 and TRBJ1-4; no definite D call. Germline CDR1 reads GTSNPN; CDR2 reads SVGIG (reference sequence). There are 13 residues in the CDR3. Trimming took off 2 bases at V and 5 bases at J, with 9 bases between the two ends. The CDR3 nucleotides are TGTGCCTGGAGTCGAGACTCAAATGAAAAACTGTTTTTT. Its protein is CAWSRDSNEKLFF.

The chain employs TRBV29-1 and TRBJ1-4; tentative D call: TRBD1 (5 bases). This CDR3 spans 12 amino acids. Between the trimmed V and J ends, which lost 4 bases and 3 bases, there was a span of 6 bases. Germline V gene sequence: CDR1 SQVTM, CDR2 ANQGSEA. CDR3 sequence: CSVGGANEKLFF. The CDR3 region has the DNA TGCAGCGTTGGGGGGGCTAATGAAAAACTGTTTTTT. Full variable domain (rest looked up from reference TRBV29-1 and TRBJ1-4): SAVISQKPSRDICQRGTSLTIQCQVDSQVTMMFWYRQQPGQSLTLIATANQGSEATYESGFVIDKFPISRPNLTFSTLTVSNMSPEDSSIYLCSVGGANEKLFFGSGTQLSVL.

J is TRBJ1-6 and V is TRBV2; D ambiguous. There are 14 residues in the CDR3. Germline values: CDR1 SNHLY, CDR2 FYNNEI. V lost 6 bases to trimming and J lost 5 bases, with 11 bases between them. This CDR3 reads CASRPDGNNSPLHF. CDR3 in DNA: TGTGCCAGCAGGCCTGATGGCAATAATTCACCCCTCCACTTT. Variable domain in full (rest from reference TRBV2 and TRBJ1-6): EPEVTQTPSHQVTQMGQEVILRCVPISNHLYFYWYRQILGQKVEFLVSFYNNEISEKSEIFDDQFSVERPDGSNFTLKIRSTKLEDSAMYFCASRPDGNNSPLHFGNGTRLTVT.

In this sample, this clone turned up a few times. The chain joins TRBV10-1 to TRBJ2-3, with 10 nucleotides matching TRBD2. Germline CDR1 reads WNHNN; CDR2 reads SYGVQD (reference sequence). Trimming took 0 bases from V and 14 from J; bases not matched to a gene: 14. The CDR3 has 16 residues. CDR3 DNA: TGCGCCAGCAGTGAGTCCGGGTCTAGCGGGAGTTCGGGCCCGTATTTT. Its translation: CASSESGSSGSSGPYF.

The chain joins TRBV7-2 to TRBJ1-2; 7 nucleotides agree with TRBD1. The CDR3 runs to 15 residues. V shed 5 bases and J 5 bases; nucleotides not matched to a gene: 11. The V gene's germline CDR1 is SGHTA and CDR2 FQGNSA. The DNA of the CDR3 is TGTGCCAGCAGCGCCCGGGACAGTGCTACTTATGGCTACACCTTC. This encodes CASSARDSATYGYTF.

This clone has only a few counts. This chain uses TRBV10-2 with TRBJ1-6, with D maybe TRBD1 (6 bases). The CDR3 spans 13 residues. The germline CDR1 and CDR2 sequences are WSHSY and SAAADI. The ends were cut back, 8 bases at V and 14 bases at J, with 19 bases in the middle. In DNA form, the CDR3 reads TGCGCCAGCTGTAGGACAGCAGGATCTGCCCTCCACTTT. The encoded protein is CASCRTAGSALHF.

The chain couples TRBV3-1 (or the pseudogene TRBV3-2) to TRBJ2-3, with 15 bases that match TRBD2. The length of the CDR3 is 17 residues. The junction had 10 bases not matched to a gene; V was cut back by 8 bases and J by 4 bases. Germline V gives CDR1 LGHDT, CDR2 YNNKEL (reference sequence). Here the CDR3 reads CASVPHGLAGGPDTQYF. As DNA, the CDR3 is TGTGCCAGCGTCCCACATGGACTAGCGGGGGGGCCAGATACGCAGTATTTT.

This clone showed up just a few times. V gene TRBV3-1 (or the pseudogene TRBV3-2) combines with J gene TRBJ1-1, with D possibly matching TRBD1 (6 bases). The CDR3 covers 15 residues. Germline loops: CDR1 LGHDT, CDR2 YNNKEL (reference sequence). Trimming took 1 base from V and 3 from J, leaving 12 bases between them. CDR3 DNA: TGTGCCAGCAGCCAAGGGACAGTGCGGCACACTGAAGCTTTCTTT. It codes for CASSQGTVRHTEAFF.

The V gene is TRBV4-1, the J gene TRBJ2-3; 11 bases map to TRBD2. The CDR3 has 14 residues. The V segment lost 4 bases and the J segment 5 bases; nucleotides outside the gene matches: 2. Germline V gives CDR1 MGHRA, CDR2 YSYEKL. The CDR3 sequence: CASSPGTSGDTQYF. CDR3 in DNA: TGCGCCAGCAGCCCCGGGACTAGCGGAGATACGCAGTATTTT.

The chain has TRBV18 and TRBJ1-4; D may be TRBD1 (5 bases). This CDR3 spans 14 amino acids. Germline-derived CDR1 and CDR2 are KGHSH and LQKENI. V lost 6 bases and J lost 8, with 16 bases in between. DNA of the CDR3: TGTGCCAGCTCCTCGGTCAGGGTCCTCGAAAAACTGTTTTTT. Translation: CASSSVRVLEKLFF.

This clone was seen more than once but under ten times. The chain employs TRBV11-2 and TRBJ2-3; TRBD2 agrees at 9 bases. This CDR3 has 17 residues. Germline CDR1 is SGHAT and CDR2 is FQNNGV. V lost 1 base and J lost 2; bases outside the gene matches: 7. Written as DNA, the CDR3 is TGTGCCAGCAGCTTAGCGGGGCTAGCGGGGCACACAGATACGCAGTATTTT. Translated, it gives CASSLAGLAGHTDTQYF.

CDR3 residues: CASSFSGSQVDTDTQYF. In nucleotides, the CDR3 is TGTGCCAGCAGCTTTTCCGGGAGCCAGGTCGACACAGATACGCAGTATTTT. The chain uses TRBV5-6 and TRBJ2-3; D possibly corresponds to TRBD2 (6 bases). V was shortened by 2 bases and J by 2 bases, with 18 bases between the two germline ends. The CDR3 covers 17 residues. CDR1 is SGHDT and CDR2 is YYEEEE in the germline V gene.

This chain links TRBV5-5 with TRBJ2-1; TRBD2 agrees at 7 bases. CDR3 size: 17 residues. CDR1 and CDR2 from the germline V gene are SGHKS and YYEKEE (reference sequence). Trimming took 0 bases from V and 13 from J; bases not matched to a gene: 19. The CDR3 sequence: CASSLDVASGFYLVQFF. The CDR3 DNA reads TGTGCCAGCAGCTTGGATGTGGCTAGCGGTTTTTACTTGGTTCAGTTCTTC. Full variable domain (outside the CDR3, taken from reference TRBV5-5 and TRBJ2-1): DAGVTQSPTHLIKTRGQQVTLRCSPISGHKSVSWYQQVLGQGPQFIFQYYEKEERGRGNFPDRFSARQFPNYSSELNVNALLLGDSALYLCASSLDVASGFYLVQFFGPGTRLTVL.

This clone appeared once. The chain recombines TRBV3-1 (or the pseudogene TRBV3-2) with TRBJ1-4; D unresolved. The ends were cut back, 4 bases at V and 7 bases at J, with 10 bases in the middle. This CDR3 comprises 13 residues. Germline CDR1 is LGHDT and CDR2 is YNNKEL (reference sequence). CDR3 amino acids: CASSPLTREKLFF. The CDR3 nucleotides read TGTGCCAGCAGCCCACTAACCCGTGAAAAACTGTTTTTT.

This clone was detected only once. The chain links TRBV6-6 to TRBJ2-7, with 11 bases identical to TRBD2. The CDR3 runs to 18 residues. Germline values: CDR1 MNHNY, CDR2 SVGAGI (reference sequence). After removal of 5 bases from V and 1 base from J, the junction contained 13 bases not matched to a gene. CDR3 coding DNA: TGTGCCAGCAGTCGACTAGCGGGGACCTCCTCCCGTTCCTACGAGCAGTACTTC. It codes for CASSRLAGTSSRSYEQYF.